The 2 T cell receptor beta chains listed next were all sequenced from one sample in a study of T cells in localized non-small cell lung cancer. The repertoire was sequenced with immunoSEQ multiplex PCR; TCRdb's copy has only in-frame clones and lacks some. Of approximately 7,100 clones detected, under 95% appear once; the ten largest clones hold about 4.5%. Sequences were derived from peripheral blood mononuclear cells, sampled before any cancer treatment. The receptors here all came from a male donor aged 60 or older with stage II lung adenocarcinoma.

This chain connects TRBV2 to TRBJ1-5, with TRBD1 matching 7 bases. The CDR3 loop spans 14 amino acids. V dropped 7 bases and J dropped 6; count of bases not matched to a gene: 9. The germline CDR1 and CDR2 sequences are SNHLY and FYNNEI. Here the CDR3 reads CASTLQGLSQPQHF. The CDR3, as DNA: TGTGCCAGCACTTTACAGGGGCTGAGTCAGCCCCAGCATTTT.

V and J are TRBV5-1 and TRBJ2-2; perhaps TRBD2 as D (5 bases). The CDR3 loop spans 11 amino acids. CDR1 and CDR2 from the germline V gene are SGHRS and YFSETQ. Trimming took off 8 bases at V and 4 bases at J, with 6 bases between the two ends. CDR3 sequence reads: CASGGTGELFF. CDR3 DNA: TGCGCCAGTGGAGGCACCGGGGAGCTGTTTTTT.